This T cell receptor beta chain was captured in a study of T cell responses to AZD1222 COVID-19 vaccine. Looking at the study overall: Second doses were pooled across both intervals (about 4 or about 12 weeks).

The study's findings and limits: Baseline seropositivity occurred in only a handful of AZD1222 recipients. Spike-wide coverage was observed for vaccine-associated CD4 TCRs, with dominant responses at 160-218 and 743-854.

The CDR3 has 16 amino acids. Per the germline V gene, CDR1 is SGHDN and CDR2 is FVKESK. Trimming removed 3 bases at V and 3 bases at J, with 17 bases between. Remarks on this clone: Its antigen is not identified.

Clones were read by immunoSEQ multiplex PCR, and TCRdb kept only the in-frame ones, dropping some. The sample carries some 96,000 clones, around 90% recorded once. This chain connects TRBV14 to TRBJ2-5; no clear D. The TCR was taken from an adult in good health. The input for sequencing was peripheral blood, taken on day 0 of AZD1222 vaccination. The CDR3 here is CASSHGRAHREETQYF. CDR3 in DNA: TGTGCCAGCAGCCACGGTCGTGCCCACCGTGAAGAGACCCAGTACTTC.